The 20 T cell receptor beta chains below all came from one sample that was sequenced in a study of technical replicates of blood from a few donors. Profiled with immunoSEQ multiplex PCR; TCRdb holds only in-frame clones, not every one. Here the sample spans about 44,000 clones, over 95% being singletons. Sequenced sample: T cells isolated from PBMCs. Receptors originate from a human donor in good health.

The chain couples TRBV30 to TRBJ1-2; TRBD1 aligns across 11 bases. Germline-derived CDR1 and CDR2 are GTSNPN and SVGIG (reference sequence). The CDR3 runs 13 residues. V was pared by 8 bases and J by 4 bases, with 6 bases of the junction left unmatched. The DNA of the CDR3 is TGTGCCGGTGGGACAGGGGGGAGCTATGGCTACACCTTC. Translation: CAGGTGGSYGYTF.

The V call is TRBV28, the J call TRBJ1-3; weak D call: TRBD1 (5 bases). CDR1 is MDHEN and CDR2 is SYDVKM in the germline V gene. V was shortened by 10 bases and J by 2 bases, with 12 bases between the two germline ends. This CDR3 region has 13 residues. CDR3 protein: CATRRGTGNTIYF. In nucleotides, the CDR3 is TGTGCCACCCGTAGGGGCACTGGAAACACCATATATTTT. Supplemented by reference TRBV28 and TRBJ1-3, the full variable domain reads DVKVTQSSRYLVKRTGEKVFLECVQDMDHENMFWYRQDPGLGLRLIYFSYDVKMKEKGDIPEGYSVSREKKERFSLILESASTNQTSMYLCATRRGTGNTIYFGEGSWLTVV.

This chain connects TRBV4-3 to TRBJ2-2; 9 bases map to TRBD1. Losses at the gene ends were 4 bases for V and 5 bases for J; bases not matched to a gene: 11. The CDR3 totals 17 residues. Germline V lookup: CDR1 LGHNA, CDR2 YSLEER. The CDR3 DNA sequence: TGCGCCAGCAGCCTAGGCCGGGACAGGGTAGCAACCGGGGAGCTGTTTTTT. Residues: CASSLGRDRVATGELFF.

The CDR3 region has the DNA TGTGCCAGTAGTAAGGACAGGGGGAGAGGAAACACCATATATTTT. It codes for CASSKDRGRGNTIYF. The genes are TRBV19 and TRBJ1-3; 10 bases line up with TRBD1. The CDR3 is made up of 15 amino acids. V lost 4 bases to trimming and J lost 4 bases; unmatched junction nucleotides: 4. Germline CDR1 reads LNHDA; CDR2 reads SQIVND (reference sequence).

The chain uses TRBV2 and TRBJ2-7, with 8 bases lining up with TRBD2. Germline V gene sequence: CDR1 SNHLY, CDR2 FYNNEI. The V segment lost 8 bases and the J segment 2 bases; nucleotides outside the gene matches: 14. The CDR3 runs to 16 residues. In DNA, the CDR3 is TGTGCCAGCGGTTATGGACGGGAGGGCCGGGCCTACGAGCAGTACTTC. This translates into CASGYGREGRAYEQYF.

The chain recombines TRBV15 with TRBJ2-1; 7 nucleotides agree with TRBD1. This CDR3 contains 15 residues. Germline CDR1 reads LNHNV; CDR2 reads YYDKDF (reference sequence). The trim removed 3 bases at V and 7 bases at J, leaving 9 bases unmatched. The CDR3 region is CATSSGTEKSNEQFF. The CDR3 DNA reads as TGTGCCACCAGCAGCGGGACAGAGAAGTCAAATGAGCAGTTCTTC.

The CDR3 reads CASSPYTENTEAFF. The CDR3 DNA reads as TGCGCCAGCAGCCCATATACAGAGAACACTGAAGCTTTCTTT. V is TRBV4-3 and J is TRBJ1-1; D call uncertain. The CDR3 is 14 residues long. Per germline, CDR1 LGHNA and CDR2 YSLEER. Between the trimmed V and J ends, which lost 4 bases and 1 base, there was a span of 10 bases.

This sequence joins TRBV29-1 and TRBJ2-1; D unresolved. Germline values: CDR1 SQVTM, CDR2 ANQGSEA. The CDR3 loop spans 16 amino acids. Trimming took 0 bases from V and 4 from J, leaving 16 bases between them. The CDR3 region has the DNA TGCAGCGTTGAAGAGGGCCGGTTCCGCCGGTACAATGAGCAGTTCTTC. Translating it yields CSVEEGRFRRYNEQFF.

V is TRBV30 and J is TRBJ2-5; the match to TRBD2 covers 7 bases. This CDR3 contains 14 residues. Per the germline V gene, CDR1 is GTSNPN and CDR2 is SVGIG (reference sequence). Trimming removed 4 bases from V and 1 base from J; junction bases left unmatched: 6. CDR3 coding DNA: TGTGCCTGGAACGAGGGAGGGCCCCAAGAGACCCAGTACTTC. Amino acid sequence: CAWNEGGPQETQYF. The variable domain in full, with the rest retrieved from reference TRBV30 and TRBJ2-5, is SQTIHQWPATLVQPVGSPLSLECTVEGTSNPNLYWYRQAAGRGLQLLFYSVGIGQISSEVPQNLSASRPQDRQFILSSKKLLLSDSGFYLCAWNEGGPQETQYFGPGTRLLVL.

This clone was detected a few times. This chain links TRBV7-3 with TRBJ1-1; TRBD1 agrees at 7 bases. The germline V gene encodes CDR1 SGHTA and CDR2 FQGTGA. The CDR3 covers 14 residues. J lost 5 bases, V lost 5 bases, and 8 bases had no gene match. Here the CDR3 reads CASSPRQGWTEAFF. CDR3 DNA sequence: TGTGCCAGCAGCCCGAGACAGGGCTGGACTGAAGCTTTCTTT.

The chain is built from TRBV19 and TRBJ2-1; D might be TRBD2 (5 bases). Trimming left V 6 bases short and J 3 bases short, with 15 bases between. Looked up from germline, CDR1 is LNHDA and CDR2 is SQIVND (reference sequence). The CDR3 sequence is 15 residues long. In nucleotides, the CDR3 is TGTGCCAGTAGCAGTGGTAGCGTTTACTACAATGAGCAGTTCTTC. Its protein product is CASSSGSVYYNEQFF.

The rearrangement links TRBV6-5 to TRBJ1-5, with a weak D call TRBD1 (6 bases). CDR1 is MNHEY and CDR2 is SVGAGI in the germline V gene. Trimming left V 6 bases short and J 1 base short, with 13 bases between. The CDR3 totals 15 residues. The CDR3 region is CASRRAGASNQPQHF. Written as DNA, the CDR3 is TGTGCCAGCAGGAGGGCAGGGGCCAGCAATCAGCCCCAGCATTTT.

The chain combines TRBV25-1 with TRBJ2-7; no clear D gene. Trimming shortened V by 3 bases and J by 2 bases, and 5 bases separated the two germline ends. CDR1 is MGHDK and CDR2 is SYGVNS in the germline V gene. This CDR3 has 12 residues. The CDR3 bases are TGTGCCAGCAGTGACCCTCCCTACGAGCAGTACTTC. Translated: CASSDPPYEQYF.

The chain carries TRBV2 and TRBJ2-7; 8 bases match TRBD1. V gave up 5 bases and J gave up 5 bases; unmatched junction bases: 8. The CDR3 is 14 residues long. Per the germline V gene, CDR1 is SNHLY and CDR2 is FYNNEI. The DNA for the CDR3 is TGTGCCAGCAGTACGGACAGGGAAGGTAACGAGCAGTACTTC. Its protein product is CASSTDREGNEQYF.

DNA for the CDR3: TGTGCCAGCAGCTCTCATAGGACAAAATTTAGGATAGCCAAAAACATTCAGTACTTC. This sequence encodes CASSSHRTKFRIAKNIQYF. The chain employs TRBV21-1 and TRBJ2-4; the table names TRBD1, a call not compared with the DNA. TRBV21-1 is classified as a pseudogene. The CDR3 spans 19 residues.

CDR3 sequence (DNA): TGCGCCAGCTCCCTAGGACTAGCGGGCCCGACCACAGATACGCAGTATTTT. Its translation: CASSLGLAGPTTDTQYF. The chain has TRBV5-1 and TRBJ2-3; 11 bases align to TRBD2. V dropped 7 bases and J dropped 2; count of bases not matched to a gene: 12. Per the germline V gene, CDR1 is SGHRS and CDR2 is YFSETQ. The CDR3 covers 17 residues.

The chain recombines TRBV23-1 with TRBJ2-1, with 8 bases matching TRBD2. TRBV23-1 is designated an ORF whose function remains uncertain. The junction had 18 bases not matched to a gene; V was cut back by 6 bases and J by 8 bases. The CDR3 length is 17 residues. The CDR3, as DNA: TGCGCCAGCAGCCAGGAAGGTAAGCGGGAGATGATAGATGAGCAGTTCTTC. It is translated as CASSQEGKREMIDEQFF.

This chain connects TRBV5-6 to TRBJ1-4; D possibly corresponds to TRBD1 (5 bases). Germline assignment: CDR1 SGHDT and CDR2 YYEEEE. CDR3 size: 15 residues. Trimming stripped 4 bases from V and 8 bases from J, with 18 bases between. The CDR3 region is CASSDQGGGWEKLFF. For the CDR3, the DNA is TGTGCCAGCAGCGATCAGGGAGGCGGATGGGAAAAACTGTTTTTT.

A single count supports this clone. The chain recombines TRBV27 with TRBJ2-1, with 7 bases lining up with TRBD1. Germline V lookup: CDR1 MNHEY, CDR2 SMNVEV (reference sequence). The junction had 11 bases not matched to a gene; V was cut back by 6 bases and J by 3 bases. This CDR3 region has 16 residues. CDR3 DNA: TGTGCCAGCAGAGCTGACAGGGTAGGGGACTACAATGAGCAGTTCTTC. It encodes CASRADRVGDYNEQFF.

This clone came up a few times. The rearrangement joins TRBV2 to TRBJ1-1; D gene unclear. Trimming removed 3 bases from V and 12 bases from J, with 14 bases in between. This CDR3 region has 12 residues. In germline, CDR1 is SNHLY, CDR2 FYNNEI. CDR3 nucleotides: TGTGCCAGCAGTGATTCGCTGGGAGTGACTTTCTTT. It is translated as CASSDSLGVTFF.